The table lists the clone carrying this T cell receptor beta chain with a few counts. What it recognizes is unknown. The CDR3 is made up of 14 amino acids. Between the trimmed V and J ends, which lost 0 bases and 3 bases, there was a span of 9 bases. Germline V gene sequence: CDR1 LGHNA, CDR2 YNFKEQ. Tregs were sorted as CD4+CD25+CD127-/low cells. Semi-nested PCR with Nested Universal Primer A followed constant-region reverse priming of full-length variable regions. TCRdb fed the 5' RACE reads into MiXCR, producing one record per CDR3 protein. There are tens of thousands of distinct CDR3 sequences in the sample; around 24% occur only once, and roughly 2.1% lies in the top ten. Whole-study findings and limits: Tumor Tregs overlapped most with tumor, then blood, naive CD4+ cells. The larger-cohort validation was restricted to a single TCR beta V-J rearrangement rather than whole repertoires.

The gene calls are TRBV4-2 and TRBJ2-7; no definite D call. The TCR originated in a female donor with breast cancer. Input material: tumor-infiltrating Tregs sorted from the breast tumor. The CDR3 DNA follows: TGTGCCAGCAGCCAAGAAACAGAAGTCTACGAGCAGTACTTC. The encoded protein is CASSQETEVYEQYF.